This T cell receptor (beta chain) originates from a study of T cell responses to AZD1222 COVID-19 vaccine. In regard to this clone: Antigen unknown.

Profiling relied on immunoSEQ multiplex PCR, and the TCRdb table lists in-frame clones only, not all of them. The sample lists some 99,000 clones, approximately 91% occurring once. Germline trimming cut 3 bases from V and 5 bases from J; bases unmatched to any gene: 10. This CDR3 comprises 16 residues. The germline gives CDR1 SGDLS, CDR2 YYNGEE. Whole-study results and caveats: It was only a handful of AZD1222 recipients who were seropositive at baseline. It should be noted that donors were predominantly white British and more often female, and clonal diversity was possibly underestimated. The peak T cell response came first, and repertoires were sampled only after it.

This TCR was sampled from an adult in good health. The rearrangement uses TRBV9 and TRBJ2-5; TRBD2 matches at 10 bases. The specimen comprised peripheral blood, sampled on day 0 of MenACWY control vaccination. The CDR3 DNA reads as TGTGCCAGCAGCGGCGGACTAGCGGAGCTTGGGGAGACCCAGTACTTC. Amino acid sequence: CASSGGLAELGETQYF.